The 27 T cell receptor beta chains presented below share a single source sample, sequenced in a study of post-analysis software for immune sequencing data. General study findings and limits: With TRBV5-6, TRBV5-1 and TRBV20-1 included, a handful of TRBV segments were more frequent in patients than in controls.

Unique molecular identifiers were present in the TCR beta cDNA libraries. From the PCR reads, TCRdb called clonotypes with MiXCR, one entry per CDR3 protein. Counted here are roughly 650,000 distinct CDR3 sequences, 55% to 60% occurring once; the ten biggest clones make up about 11%. These TCRs' antigens remain unknown. The sample comprised blood. The receptor source for this set is a girl aged 2 to 9 with multiple sclerosis.

The rearrangement joins TRBV12-3 or TRBV12-4 to TRBJ2-5; the match to TRBD2 covers 8 bases. This CDR3 has 15 amino acids. The ends lost 5 bases at V and 5 bases at J; junction bases unmatched: 10. The CDR3 loop reads CASSPREREWETQYF. DNA for the CDR3: TGTGCCAGCAGTCCCAGGGAGCGGGAGTGGGAGACCCAGTACTTC.

The CDR3: CASSWIGQADGYTF. CDR3 DNA: TGCGCCAGCAGCTGGATAGGACAGGCTGATGGCTACACCTTC. This chain connects TRBV5-1 to TRBJ1-2; TRBD1 matches at 7 bases. V dropped 3 bases and J dropped 6; count of bases not matched to a gene: 8. This CDR3 has 14 amino acids. Germline assignment: CDR1 SGHRS and CDR2 YFSETQ.

V gene TRBV29-1 combines with J gene TRBJ2-3; D is unclear. Germline CDR1 is SQVTM and CDR2 is ANQGSEA. This CDR3 is built from 11 residues. V was clipped by 4 bases and J by 6 bases, with 8 bases between them. The DNA for the CDR3 is TGCAGCGTTGCTGGAGCGGATACGCAGTATTTT. Translated: CSVAGADTQYF.

This rearrangement joins TRBV20-1 to TRBJ2-7; no firm D call. This CDR3 region has 16 residues. V was cut by 0 bases and J by 4 bases, with 19 bases left in between. Per the germline V gene, CDR1 is DFQATT and CDR2 is SNEGSKA (reference sequence). The DNA of the CDR3 is TGCAGTGCTAGAGATAGGTTCCGCCATCAGCTTTACGAGCAGTACTTC. This gives the protein CSARDRFRHQLYEQYF.

This chain links TRBV18 with TRBJ2-3; D may be TRBD2 (6 bases). The V end lost 0 bases, the J end lost 5 bases, and 9 bases lay between the germline ends. CDR3 length: 14 amino acids. The germline gives CDR1 KGHSH, CDR2 LQKENI. The CDR3 DNA follows: TGTGCCAGCTCACCACCACCGGGGGTAGATACGCAGTATTTT. The encoded protein is CASSPPPGVDTQYF.

The chain joins TRBV5-1 to TRBJ1-1; D remains ambiguous. V was trimmed by 4 bases and J by 8 bases, leaving 18 bases between them. The CDR3 is made up of 14 amino acids. CDR1 and CDR2 from the germline V gene are SGHRS and YFSETQ. For the CDR3, the DNA is TGCGCCAGCAGCCCAATCGGACGGAACGGAGAAGCTTTCTTT. Its translation: CASSPIGRNGEAFF. Variable domain in full (rest from reference TRBV5-1 and TRBJ1-1): KAGVTQTPRYLIKTRGQQVTLSCSPISGHRSVSWYQQTPGQGLQFLFEYFSETQRNKGNFPGRFSGRQFSNSRSEMNVSTLELGDSALYLCASSPIGRNGEAFFGQGTRLTVV.

The chain couples TRBV12-3 or TRBV12-4 to TRBJ1-4, with D possibly matching TRBD1 (6 bases). The CDR3 runs to 14 residues. V was shortened by 7 bases and J by 10 bases, with 19 bases between the two germline ends. The CDR3: CASKLGADGGKLFF. The CDR3 bases are TGTGCCAGCAAATTGGGGGCAGACGGGGGAAAACTGTTTTTT.

V gene TRBV4-1 combines with J gene TRBJ2-5, with D tentatively TRBD1 (6 bases). Germline V CDR1 and CDR2: MGHRA, YSYEKL. The CDR3 extends over 14 amino acids. Trimming took 2 bases from V and 2 from J, leaving 9 bases between them. The chain's CDR3 is CASSQRTVQETQYF. The DNA for the CDR3 is TGCGCCAGCAGCCAAAGGACAGTACAAGAGACCCAGTACTTC.

This rearrangement joins TRBV19 to TRBJ1-4; D is ambiguous. With 4 bases removed from V and 0 bases from J, the gap between germline ends came to 9 bases. Per germline, CDR1 LNHDA and CDR2 SQIVND (reference sequence). The length of the CDR3 is 15 residues. The CDR3 here is CASSTTLATNEKLFF. For the CDR3, the DNA is TGTGCCAGTAGTACTACGTTGGCAACTAATGAAAAACTGTTTTTT.

The chain employs TRBV15 and TRBJ1-5, with a possible D match to TRBD1 (5 bases). CDR1 is LNHNV, CDR2 YYDKDF, per germline (reference sequence). Trimming cost V 0 bases and J 0 bases, with 12 bases left between them. This CDR3 region has 17 residues. CDR3 in amino acids: CATSRDMTENSNQPQHF. The DNA of the CDR3 is TGTGCCACCAGCAGAGATATGACAGAAAATAGCAATCAGCCCCAGCATTTT.

The chain couples TRBV6-5 to TRBJ2-2; 8 bases fit TRBD2. The CDR3 spans 15 residues. Germline V gene sequence: CDR1 MNHEY, CDR2 SVGAGI. V lost 8 bases, J lost 4 bases, and 9 bases stayed unmatched. The CDR3 sequence is CASALPTSATGELFF. CDR3 DNA: TGTGCCAGCGCACTGCCGACTAGCGCCACCGGGGAGCTGTTTTTT.

This clonotype was counted once. V usage is TRBV13 and J usage is TRBJ2-1; D is perhaps TRBD1 or TRBD2 (5 bases each). The CDR3 has 14 residues. Trimming stripped 5 bases from V and 5 bases from J, with 13 bases between. CDR1 and CDR2 from the germline V gene are PRHDT and FYEKMQ (reference sequence). DNA for the CDR3: TGTGCCAGCAGCCCCGAGGGGCTCCACAATGAGCAGTTCTTC. It specifies CASSPEGLHNEQFF.

The chain carries TRBV20-1 and TRBJ2-7; the match to TRBD1 covers 7 bases. CDR1 DFQATT and CDR2 SNEGSKA come from the germline V gene (reference sequence). V lost 5 bases and J lost 3; bases outside the gene matches: 7. The CDR3 is made up of 13 amino acids. DNA of the CDR3: TGCAGTGCTGGCCACAGGGGCAACTACGAGCAGTACTTC. The encoded protein is CSAGHRGNYEQYF.

J is TRBJ2-5 and V is TRBV6-6, with 8 positions matching TRBD1. V lost 4 bases and J lost 5; bases outside the gene matches: 6. From germline, CDR1 is MNHNY and CDR2 SVGAGI (reference sequence). The CDR3 sequence is 14 residues long. In nucleotides, the CDR3 is TGTGCCAGCAGTTCCCCAAACAGGGGGGAGACCCAGTACTTC. It translates to CASSSPNRGETQYF.

The chain combines TRBV20-1 with TRBJ2-3, with 8 bases aligning to TRBD2. The CDR3 extends over 15 amino acids. Trimming removed 4 bases from V and 0 bases from J; junction bases left unmatched: 6. Per germline, CDR1 DFQATT and CDR2 SNEGSKA (reference sequence). DNA for the CDR3: TGCAGTGCTACCCCCCTAGCGGGCAGCACAGATACGCAGTATTTT. It is translated as CSATPLAGSTDTQYF.

V and J are TRBV7-2 and TRBJ1-2; a possible D gene is TRBD1 (5 bases). The V end was cut by 5 bases, the J end by 4 bases, with 17 bases between. This CDR3 contains 15 residues. CDR1 is SGHTA, CDR2 FQGNSA, per germline. The CDR3 loop is CASSLTLQGGYGYTF. The CDR3 bases are TGTGCCAGCAGCCTCACCCTCCAGGGTGGCTATGGCTACACCTTC.

This clonotype was observed once. The chain has TRBV11-2 and TRBJ2-7; 9 bases map to TRBD1. The germline V gene encodes CDR1 SGHAT and CDR2 FQNNGV. The CDR3 runs to 16 residues. V was pared by 1 base and J by 6 bases, with 10 bases of the junction left unmatched. The CDR3 region has the DNA TGTGCCAGCAGCTTAGGACTGGGACAGGGCCCCACCGAGCAGTACTTC. Its translation: CASSLGLGQGPTEQYF.

This clonotype was detected a few times. The chain is built from TRBV6-2 or TRBV6-3 and TRBJ2-1; 16 bases are a match to TRBD2. The V segment lost 5 bases and the J segment 7 bases; nucleotides outside the gene matches: 14. Germline values: CDR1 MNHEY, CDR2 SVGEGT. This CDR3 comprises 19 residues. In DNA form, the CDR3 reads TGTGCCAGCAGTCGCCCGGGACTAGCGGGGGGGACAATTGCGAATGAGCAGTTCTTC. This codes for CASSRPGLAGGTIANEQFF.

The chain is built from TRBV3-1 and TRBJ2-7; D uncertain. The CDR3 totals 15 residues. V was trimmed by 3 bases and J by 3 bases, leaving 15 bases between them. Germline assignment: CDR1 LGHDT and CDR2 YNNKEL (reference sequence). CDR3 nucleotide sequence: TGTGCCAGCAGCCATAGGACGCATGGGCACTACGAGCAGTACTTC. It is translated as CASSHRTHGHYEQYF.

There are a few counts of this clonotype. The chain joins TRBV2 to TRBJ2-1; D gene ambiguous. Germline V gene sequence: CDR1 SNHLY, CDR2 FYNNEI. The CDR3 has 15 amino acids. Trimming shortened V by 6 bases and J by 4 bases, and 16 bases separated the two germline ends. CDR3 sequence reads: CASRKNTGSYNEQFF. In DNA, the CDR3 is TGTGCCAGCAGGAAGAACACCGGCTCATACAATGAGCAGTTCTTC.

The chain combines TRBV10-3 with TRBJ2-3, with D perhaps being TRBD1 or TRBD2 (7 bases each). The V and J ends lost 3 bases and 2 bases respectively, with 12 bases between them. The CDR3 has 15 residues. Germline CDR1 and CDR2: ENHRY and SYGVKD. This CDR3 reads CAISDRGGLTDTQYF. The DNA of the CDR3 is TGTGCCATCAGTGACAGGGGGGGCCTCACAGATACGCAGTATTTT.

This chain joins TRBV6-6 and TRBJ2-4; 9 bases are shared with TRBD1. With 4 bases clipped from V and 7 bases from J, the junction kept 8 bases outside the gene matches. The CDR3 runs 15 residues. Germline V gene lookup returns CDR1 MNHNY and CDR2 SVGAGI (reference sequence). The CDR3 is CASSSSGQGVNIQYF. The CDR3 DNA reads as TGTGCCAGCAGTTCGTCGGGACAGGGAGTGAACATTCAGTACTTC.

The genes are TRBV11-1 and TRBJ2-1, with no clear D. Deletions cut 1 base from V and 5 bases from J, with 9 bases between. CDR1 and CDR2 from the germline V gene are SGHAT and FQDESV (reference sequence). This CDR3 spans 14 amino acids. The CDR3 region is CASSLVVGNNEQFF. CDR3 nucleotides: TGTGCCAGCAGCTTAGTTGTGGGGAACAATGAGCAGTTCTTC.

The table lists this clonotype with a count of one. The chain carries TRBV6-1 and TRBJ2-7; 8 bases are shared with TRBD1. Germline V gene sequence: CDR1 MNHNS, CDR2 SASEGT. This CDR3 contains 13 residues. The V gene end was trimmed by 6 bases and the J gene end by 3 bases; junction bases not matched to a gene: 4. The CDR3, as DNA: TGTGCCAGCAGCGAGGGACAGGTCTACGAGCAGTACTTC. As protein: CASSEGQVYEQYF.

The J gene is TRBJ2-3, the V gene TRBV12-3 or TRBV12-4, with TRBD2 matching over 9 bases. J was trimmed by 8 bases and V by 7 bases; bases with no gene match: 13. The CDR3 is 15 amino acids. CDR3 sequence reads: CASTQSPSGVGTQYF. The DNA of the CDR3 is TGTGCCAGCACCCAGTCCCCTAGCGGGGTTGGTACGCAGTATTTT.

A remark on this clonotype: No conserved phenylalanine or tryptophan is present at the end of the CDR3, so a read error is the likely explanation. V is TRBV5-1 and J is TRBJ2-1; TRBD2 matches 9 bases. CDR1 is SGHRS, CDR2 YFSETQ, per germline. The V gene end was trimmed by 0 bases and the J gene end by 5 bases; junction bases not matched to a gene: 12. The CDR3 sequence is 18 residues long. In DNA form, the CDR3 reads TGCGCCAGCAGCTTGGTCGTTAGCGGGGGTATAGGCGACAATGAGCAGTTCTTA. Protein product: CASSLVVSGGIGDNEQFL.

The chain recombines TRBV2 with TRBJ2-7; TRBD2 agrees at 12 bases. This CDR3 has 13 amino acids. V shed 7 bases, J shed 4 bases, and the junction held 2 bases outside the gene matches. The germline V gene has CDR1 SNHLY and CDR2 FYNNEI. This CDR3 reads CASMTSGSYEQYF. The CDR3 DNA follows: TGTGCCAGCATGACTAGCGGGAGTTACGAGCAGTACTTC.